The 3 T cell receptor beta chains below come from one sample, sequenced in a study of T-cell reconstitution after alpha-beta-depleted transplantation in children. Preparation of the TCRbeta library was carried out with unique molecular identifiers. TCRdb reanalysed the PCR reads using MiXCR and keeps one entry per CDR3 protein. The table records 500,000 to 600,000 distinct CDR3 sequences, about 18% of them present only once. The source material was PBMCs from the stem cell graft donor, sampled from the stem cell graft. The receptors originated from a human donor who donated a stem cell graft to a child with acute lymphoblastic leukemia.

This CDR3 reads CASSLSDRVTQPQHF. The CDR3 DNA reads TGCGCCAGCTCCCTCTCGGACAGGGTGACTCAGCCCCAGCATTTT. The chain recombines TRBV5-1 with TRBJ1-5; 8 nucleotides line up with TRBD1. The CDR3 runs 15 residues. V shed 7 bases, J shed 6 bases, and the junction held 12 bases outside the gene matches. Germline CDR1 reads SGHRS; CDR2 reads YFSETQ.

This clonotype turned up a few times. The V and J genes are TRBV7-9 and TRBJ1-5; D call uncertain. This CDR3 has 14 residues. V was shortened by 2 bases and J by 5 bases, with 10 bases between the two germline ends. Germline loops: CDR1 SEHNR, CDR2 FQNEAQ (reference sequence). The CDR3: CASSLLHGDQPQHF. The DNA of the CDR3 is TGTGCCAGCAGCTTATTACATGGGGATCAGCCCCAGCATTTT.

The chain recombines TRBV15 with TRBJ2-3; D may be TRBD2 (6 bases). The V end was cut by 5 bases, the J end by 0 bases, with 12 bases between. Germline lookup yields CDR1 LNHNV and CDR2 YYDKDF (reference sequence). CDR3 length: 15 amino acids. CDR3 in amino acids: CATSRDSSSTDTQYF. CDR3 nucleotide sequence: TGTGCCACCAGCCGGGACTCGTCTAGCACAGATACGCAGTATTTT.